The 29 T cell receptor beta chains in this list originate from one sample, sequenced in a study of blood T cell repertoires in COVID-19. Clones were sequenced by immunoSEQ multiplex PCR, and TCRdb holds only the in-frame ones, with some missing. The sample has 40,000 to 50,000 clones, 89% seen once. The sequencing input was peripheral blood. Receptor source: a human donor in a cohort sampled during active COVID-19.

The genes are TRBV6-1 and TRBJ1-6, with D tentatively TRBD1 (5 bases). The V gene's germline CDR1 is MNHNS and CDR2 SASEGT. Between the trimmed V and J ends, which lost 4 bases and 10 bases, there was a span of 20 bases. The CDR3 extends over 16 amino acids. CDR3 bases: TGTGCCAGCAGTGGGCCCGCCGGGGGTGCAGAGTCACCCCTCCACTTT. Its protein product is CASSGPAGGAESPLHF.

The table lists this clone with a count of one. The rearrangement links TRBV5-4 to TRBJ1-3; D remains ambiguous. Germline V gives CDR1 SGHNT, CDR2 YYREEE (reference sequence). Trimming left V 1 base short and J 0 bases short, with 8 bases between. This CDR3 has 15 amino acids. Here the CDR3 reads CASSLPGISGNTIYF. As DNA, the CDR3 is TGTGCCAGCAGCTTGCCAGGTATCTCTGGAAACACCATATATTTT.

Here the CDR3 reads CSVAKDRGFGELFF. CDR3 DNA sequence: TGCAGCGTTGCAAAGGACAGGGGGTTCGGGGAGCTGTTTTTT. This rearrangement joins TRBV29-1 to TRBJ2-2, with 10 bases aligning to TRBD1. Germline V gene lookup returns CDR1 SQVTM and CDR2 ANQGSEA. With V trimmed by 4 bases and J by 7 bases, 6 bases remained unmatched. The CDR3 extends over 14 amino acids.

This chain links TRBV29-1 with TRBJ2-5; 10 nucleotides align to TRBD1. The CDR3 runs 18 residues. The germline gives CDR1 SQVTM, CDR2 ANQGSEA. J was trimmed by 5 bases and V by 2 bases; bases with no gene match: 17. The CDR3 region is CSVESGGDRGLLSETQYF. CDR3 coding DNA: TGCAGCGTTGAATCAGGAGGAGACAGGGGGCTACTTTCGGAGACCCAGTACTTC.

This clone was found once. The V gene is TRBV6-1, the J gene TRBJ2-3; tentatively, D is TRBD2 (6 bases). CDR3 length: 15 residues. Germline lookup yields CDR1 MNHNS and CDR2 SASEGT. Deletions cut 3 bases from V and 3 bases from J, with 13 bases between. This chain's CDR3 is CASSDAGLGTDTQYF. The CDR3 DNA sequence: TGTGCCAGCAGTGACGCGGGACTGGGGACAGATACGCAGTATTTT.

The chain links TRBV5-1 to TRBJ1-3, with 9 bases lining up with TRBD1. The V gene end was trimmed by 2 bases and the J gene end by 4 bases; junction bases not matched to a gene: 4. CDR3 length equals 15 residues. CDR1 and CDR2 (germline): SGHRS, YFSETQ. The CDR3 region has the DNA TGCGCCAGCAGCTTACAGGGGGCGTCCGGAAACACCATATATTTT. Its translation: CASSLQGASGNTIYF. Drawing the rest from reference TRBV5-1 and TRBJ1-3, the complete variable domain is KAGVTQTPRYLIKTRGQQVTLSCSPISGHRSVSWYQQTPGQGLQFLFEYFSETQRNKGNFPGRFSGRQFSNSRSEMNVSTLELGDSALYLCASSLQGASGNTIYFGEGSWLTVV.

V and J are TRBV11-2 and TRBJ2-3, with 11 bases lining up with TRBD2. Germline V gene data show CDR1 as SGHAT and CDR2 as FQNNGV. V dropped 5 bases and J dropped 2; count of bases not matched to a gene: 6. This CDR3 comprises 16 residues. CDR3 DNA sequence: TGTGCCAGCAGCGTGGTAGCGGGAGGGCTCACAGATACGCAGTATTTT. Protein product: CASSVVAGGLTDTQYF. The full variable domain, completed using reference TRBV11-2 and TRBJ2-3, is EAGVAQSPRYKIIEKRQSVAFWCNPISGHATLYWYQQILGQGPKLLIQFQNNGVVDDSQLPKDRFSAERLKGVDSTLKIQPAKLEDSAVYLCASSVVAGGLTDTQYFGPGTRLTVL.

This rearrangement joins TRBV9 to TRBJ2-7, with TRBD1 matching over 7 bases. V lost 4 bases and J lost 1; bases outside the gene matches: 8. This CDR3 has 15 residues. Germline CDR1 reads SGDLS; CDR2 reads YYNGEE. The CDR3 nucleotides are TGTGCCAGCAGCCCGCTTGGGGGACAGTCCTACGAGCAGTACTTC. It specifies CASSPLGGQSYEQYF.

The chain is built from TRBV18 and TRBJ1-5; TRBD1 is a possible D gene (5 bases). The CDR3 extends over 15 amino acids. The V end lost 3 bases, the J end lost 3 bases, and 12 bases lay between the germline ends. Germline CDR1 reads KGHSH; CDR2 reads LQKENI. CDR3 DNA sequence: TGTGCCAGCTCACCTCGAGGAGGGGCCAATCAGCCCCAGCATTTT. Its protein is CASSPRGGANQPQHF.

The chain carries TRBV2 and TRBJ1-2; 7 positions match TRBD1. V lost 2 bases and J lost 3; bases outside the gene matches: 6. Germline V CDR1 and CDR2: SNHLY, FYNNEI. The CDR3 runs 15 residues. This chain's CDR3 is CASSEPTGNYYGYTF. CDR3 coding DNA: TGTGCCAGCAGTGAACCGACAGGGAACTACTATGGCTACACCTTC.

The V call is TRBV18, the J call TRBJ2-7; 8 positions agree with TRBD2. Unmatched junction bases numbered 6, after V lost 6 bases and J lost 2 bases. This CDR3 region has 14 residues. Per germline, CDR1 KGHSH and CDR2 LQKENI. Written as DNA, the CDR3 is TGTGCCAGCTCCCGCGGAGCGGGGGCCTACGAGCAGTACTTC. Protein sequence: CASSRGAGAYEQYF.

This chain uses TRBV19 with TRBJ2-1; 9 bases map to TRBD1. The V and J ends lost 2 bases and 3 bases, in that order; junction bases with no gene match: 5. The length of the CDR3 is 16 residues. The germline V gene encodes CDR1 LNHDA and CDR2 SQIVND (reference sequence). The CDR3 DNA reads TGTGCCAGTAGTATAAAGGGACAGGGCCTCTACAATGAGCAGTTCTTC. Protein product: CASSIKGQGLYNEQFF.

The rearrangement joins TRBV10-3 to TRBJ2-1; possible D gene TRBD2, 6 bases. The CDR3 runs to 11 residues. Germline-derived CDR1 and CDR2 are ENHRY and SYGVKD. V lost 6 bases to trimming and J lost 6 bases, with 6 bases between them. As DNA, the CDR3 is TGTGCCATCAGGGGAGGCAATGAGCAGTTCTTC. The encoded protein is CAIRGGNEQFF.

V usage is TRBV5-1 and J usage is TRBJ2-5; a weak D match, TRBD2 (6 bases). Germline CDR1 and CDR2: SGHRS and YFSETQ. Trimming pared 0 bases from V and 5 bases from J, leaving 14 bases between. There are 15 residues in the CDR3. CDR3 bases: TGCGCCAGCAGCTTGGAAGCAGGGAGGTGGGAGACCCAGTACTTC. Encoded protein: CASSLEAGRWETQYF.

The chain recombines TRBV3-1 (or the pseudogene TRBV3-2) with TRBJ2-2; 7 bases are a match to TRBD1. There are 16 residues in the CDR3. Germline V CDR1 and CDR2: LGHDT, YNNKEL (reference sequence). V trimming: 2 bases; J trimming: 4 bases; junction bases outside the gene matches: 7. Here the CDR3 reads CASSQTTGSGTGELFF. CDR3 sequence (DNA): TGTGCCAGCAGCCAAACGACAGGGTCGGGCACCGGGGAGCTGTTTTTT.

The V and J genes are TRBV27 and TRBJ2-2; 7 bases line up with TRBD1. Per germline, CDR1 MNHEY and CDR2 SMNVEV (reference sequence). The CDR3 totals 15 residues. The V and J ends lost 8 bases and 0 bases, in that order; junction bases with no gene match: 6. In nucleotides, the CDR3 is TGTGCCAGCCGGACAGGAAATACGAACACCGGGGAGCTGTTTTTT. It encodes CASRTGNTNTGELFF.

The V gene is TRBV30, the J gene TRBJ2-5; the match to TRBD2 covers 7 bases. V lost 2 bases, J lost 7 bases, and 10 bases stayed unmatched. The CDR3 contains 14 residues. Germline assignment: CDR1 GTSNPN and CDR2 SVGIG (reference sequence). CDR3 residues: CAWSLKGGGGTQYF. The CDR3 region has the DNA TGTGCCTGGAGTTTAAAGGGCGGGGGAGGGACCCAGTACTTC.

J is TRBJ1-5 and V is TRBV3-1 (or the pseudogene TRBV3-2); TRBD1 matches 7 bases. Germline V CDR1 and CDR2: LGHDT, YNNKEL (reference sequence). The CDR3 length is 17 residues. The V and J ends lost 0 bases and 4 bases, in that order; junction bases with no gene match: 9. Here the CDR3 reads CASSQDKGPGGNQPQHF. In nucleotides, the CDR3 is TGTGCCAGCAGCCAAGATAAAGGGCCAGGGGGTAATCAGCCCCAGCATTTT.

V gene TRBV3-1 (or the pseudogene TRBV3-2) combines with J gene TRBJ2-5; 13 nucleotides line up with TRBD2. Trimming removed 5 bases from V and 4 bases from J; junction bases left unmatched: 4. Germline CDR1 is LGHDT and CDR2 is YNNKEL (reference sequence). The CDR3 extends over 15 amino acids. The CDR3: CASSVTSGGGETQYF. The CDR3 DNA reads as TGTGCCAGCAGCGTCACTAGCGGGGGGGGAGAGACCCAGTACTTC.

This sequence joins TRBV6-1 and TRBJ2-2; 7 bases fit TRBD1. J gave up 4 bases and V 3 bases, and 5 bases lay outside the gene matches. CDR1 and CDR2 from the germline V gene are MNHNS and SASEGT. The length of the CDR3 is 15 residues. CDR3 in amino acids: CASSEPGQITGELFF. The DNA for the CDR3 is TGTGCCAGCAGTGAGCCGGGACAGATCACCGGGGAGCTGTTTTTT.

The chain combines TRBV4-1 with TRBJ1-5; D remains unclear. Per germline, CDR1 MGHRA and CDR2 YSYEKL. Trimming shortened V by 1 base and J by 3 bases, and 7 bases separated the two germline ends. The CDR3 extends over 14 amino acids. This CDR3 reads CASSQGANNQPQHF. Here the CDR3 DNA reads TGCGCCAGCAGCCAAGGGGCGAACAATCAGCCCCAGCATTTT.

This chain joins TRBV5-1 and TRBJ2-1, with D perhaps matching TRBD2 (6 bases). Per germline, CDR1 SGHRS and CDR2 YFSETQ. Trimming cost V 4 bases and J 3 bases, with 14 bases left between them. There are 15 residues in the CDR3. CDR3 amino acids: CASSRSGGVYNEQFF. The CDR3 DNA reads TGCGCCAGCAGCCGGTCAGGCGGGGTCTACAATGAGCAGTTCTTC.

V and J are TRBV5-1 and TRBJ1-1, with D hard to call. There are 14 residues in the CDR3. V was shortened by 1 base and J by 10 bases, with 17 bases between the two germline ends. Germline V lookup: CDR1 SGHRS, CDR2 YFSETQ. The CDR3 region has the DNA TGCGCCAGCAGCTTGTCGACCGGGCGGGAGGGAGCTTTCTTT. Translating it yields CASSLSTGREGAFF.

The chain combines TRBV6-2 or TRBV6-3 with TRBJ2-3; D unresolved. Trimming took off 0 bases at V and 1 base at J, with 5 bases between the two ends. The CDR3 spans 14 residues. The germline V gene encodes CDR1 MNHEY and CDR2 SVGEGT. CDR3 residues: CASSYSRGTDTQYF. In nucleotides, the CDR3 is TGTGCCAGCAGTTACTCACGGGGCACAGATACGCAGTATTTT.

The chain couples TRBV6-6 to TRBJ2-4; D uncertain. CDR3 length: 12 amino acids. Trimming stripped 2 bases from V and 15 bases from J, with 14 bases between. CDR1 and CDR2 (germline): MNHNY, SVGAGI (reference sequence). Written as DNA, the CDR3 is TGTGCCAGCAGTTACGTGGCAGGCGATTTGTACTTC. Its protein product is CASSYVAGDLYF.

CDR3 coding DNA: TGCAGCGTGATACGACAGGGAACGGAGCAGTTCTTC. This sequence encodes CSVIRQGTEQFF. The rearrangement links TRBV29-1 to TRBJ2-1; 7 positions agree with TRBD1. The germline V gene has CDR1 SQVTM and CDR2 ANQGSEA. This CDR3 is built from 12 residues. After removal of 6 bases from V and 10 bases from J, the junction contained 9 bases not matched to a gene.

The chain is built from TRBV2 and TRBJ2-7; D perhaps matches TRBD1 (6 bases). The germline V gene encodes CDR1 SNHLY and CDR2 FYNNEI. Trimming cost V 8 bases and J 1 base, with 15 bases left between them. The CDR3 length is 14 residues. The CDR3 DNA reads TGTGCCAGCCTAATCGAGACAGGATCCTACGAGCAGTACTTC. Translating it yields CASLIETGSYEQYF.

This chain links TRBV11-2 with TRBJ1-6; unclear D gene. The V end lost 3 bases, the J end lost 0 bases, and 3 bases lay between the germline ends. Germline-derived CDR1 and CDR2 are SGHAT and FQNNGV. CDR3 length: 14 residues. The chain's CDR3 is CASSFLSYNSPLHF. As DNA, the CDR3 is TGTGCCAGCAGCTTCCTCTCCTATAATTCACCCCTCCACTTT.

CDR3 region: CAWSAGFLAFF. CDR3 nucleotides: TGTGCCTGGAGTGCGGGGTTTCTAGCTTTCTTT. This chain links TRBV30 with TRBJ1-1; D gene ambiguous. Deletions cut 1 base from V and 10 bases from J, with 10 bases between. CDR1 GTSNPN and CDR2 SVGIG come from the germline V gene (reference sequence). This CDR3 is 11 amino acids long. Looking up the rest from reference TRBV30 and TRBJ1-1 gives the full variable domain: SQTIHQWPATLVQPVGSPLSLECTVEGTSNPNLYWYRQAAGRGLQLLFYSVGIGQISSEVPQNLSASRPQDRQFILSSKKLLLSDSGFYLCAWSAGFLAFFGQGTRLTVV.